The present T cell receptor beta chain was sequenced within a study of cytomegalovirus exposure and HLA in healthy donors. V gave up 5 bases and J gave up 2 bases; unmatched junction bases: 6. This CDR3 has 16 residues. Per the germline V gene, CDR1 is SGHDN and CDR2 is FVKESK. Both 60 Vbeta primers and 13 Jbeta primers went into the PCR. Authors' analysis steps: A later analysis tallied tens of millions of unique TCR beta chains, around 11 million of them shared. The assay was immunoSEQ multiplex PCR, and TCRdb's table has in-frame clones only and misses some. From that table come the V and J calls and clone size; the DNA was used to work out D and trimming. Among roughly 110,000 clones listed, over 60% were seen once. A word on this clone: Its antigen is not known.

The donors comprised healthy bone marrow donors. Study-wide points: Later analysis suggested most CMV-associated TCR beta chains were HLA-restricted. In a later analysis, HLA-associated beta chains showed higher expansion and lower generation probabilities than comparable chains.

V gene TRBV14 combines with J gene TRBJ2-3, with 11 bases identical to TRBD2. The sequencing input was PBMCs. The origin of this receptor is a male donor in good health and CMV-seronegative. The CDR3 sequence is CASSTTSGRLTDTQYF. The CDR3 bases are TGTGCCAGCAGCACAACTAGCGGGAGACTCACAGATACGCAGTATTTT.